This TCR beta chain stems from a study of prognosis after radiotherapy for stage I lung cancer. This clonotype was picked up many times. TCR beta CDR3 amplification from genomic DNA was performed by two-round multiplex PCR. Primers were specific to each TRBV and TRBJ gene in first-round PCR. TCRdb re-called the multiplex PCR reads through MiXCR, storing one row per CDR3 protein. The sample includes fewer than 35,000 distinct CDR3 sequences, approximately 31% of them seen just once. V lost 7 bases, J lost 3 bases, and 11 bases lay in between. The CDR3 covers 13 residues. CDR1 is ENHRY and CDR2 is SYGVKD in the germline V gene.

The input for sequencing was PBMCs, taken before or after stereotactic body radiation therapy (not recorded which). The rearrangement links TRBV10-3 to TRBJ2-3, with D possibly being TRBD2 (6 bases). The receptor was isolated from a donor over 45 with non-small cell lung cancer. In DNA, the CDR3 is TGTGCCATCAAAGCGGGTTTGACAGATACGCAGTATTTT. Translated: CAIKAGLTDTQYF.